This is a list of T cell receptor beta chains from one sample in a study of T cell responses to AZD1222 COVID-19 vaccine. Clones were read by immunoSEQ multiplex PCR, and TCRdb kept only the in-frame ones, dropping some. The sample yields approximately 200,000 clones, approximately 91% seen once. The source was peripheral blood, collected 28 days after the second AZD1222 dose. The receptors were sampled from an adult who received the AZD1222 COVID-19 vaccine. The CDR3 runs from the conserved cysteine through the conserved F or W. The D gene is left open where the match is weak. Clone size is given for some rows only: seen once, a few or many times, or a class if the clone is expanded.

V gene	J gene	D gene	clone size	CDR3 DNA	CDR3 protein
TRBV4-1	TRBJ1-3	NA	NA	TGCGCCAGCAGCCCAACAGGGAGCTCTGGAAACACCATATATTTT	CASSPTGSSGNTIYF
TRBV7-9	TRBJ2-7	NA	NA	TGTGCCAGCAGCTCTTCGGGACTCGTCTACGAGCAGTACTTC	CASSSSGLVYEQYF
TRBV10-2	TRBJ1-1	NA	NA	TGCGCCAGCAGCGTCGTTTGGAACACTGAAGCTTTCTTT	CASSVVWNTEAFF
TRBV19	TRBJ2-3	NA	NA	TGTGCCAGTAGTATGAGGGGCCCAGATACGCAGTATTTT	CASSMRGPDTQYF
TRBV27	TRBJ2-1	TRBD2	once	TGTGCCAGCAGCTCAAAAGATAGCGGGAGGGCCCTCTTC	CASSSKDSGRALF
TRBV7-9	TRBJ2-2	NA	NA	TGTGCCAGCAGCCCACCGTTTGACTGGGAGCTGTTTTTT	CASSPPFDWELFF
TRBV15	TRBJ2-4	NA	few	TGTGCCACCAGCAGAGATGAAAGATTAGCCAAAAACATTCAGTACTTC	CATSRDERLAKNIQYF
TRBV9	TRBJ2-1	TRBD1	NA	TGTGCCAGCAGCGCCGGGACAGGGAACTACAATGAGCAGTTCTTC	CASSAGTGNYNEQFF
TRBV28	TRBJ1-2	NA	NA	TGTGCCAGCAGTTGGGGGGACATTAACTATGGCTACACCTTC	CASSWGDINYGYTF
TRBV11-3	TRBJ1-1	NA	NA	TGTGCCAGCAGTTACGCTGTCTTGCGGGGGAGTGAAGCTTTCTTT	CASSYAVLRGSEAFF
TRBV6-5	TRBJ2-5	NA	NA	TGTGCCAGATCGGTTTACAGAAGCCAAGAGACCCAGTACTTC	CARSVYRSQETQYF
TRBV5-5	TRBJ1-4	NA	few	TGTGCCAGCAGCTTGCAAGTTGCCTCTTTTAATGAAAAACTGTTTTTT	CASSLQVASFNEKLFF
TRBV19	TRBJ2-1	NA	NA	TGTGCCAGTAGGAGAGACTCCCGGACCTACAATGAGCAGTTCTTC	CASRRDSRTYNEQFF
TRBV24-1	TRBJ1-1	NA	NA	TGTGCCACCAGTGATCCGAACACAGGGTTGGGGGCTTTCTTT	CATSDPNTGLGAFF
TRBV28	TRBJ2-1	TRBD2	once	TGTGCCAGCAGCGGGGGGTCGGCCTACAATGAGCAGTTCTTC	CASSGGSAYNEQFF
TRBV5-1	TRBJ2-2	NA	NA	TGCGCCAGCAGCTTTGGGGACACAAACACCGGGGAGCTGTTTTTT	CASSFGDTNTGELFF
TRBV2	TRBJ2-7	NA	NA	TGTGCCACCCGGACGGACTCCTACGAGCAGTACTTC	CATRTDSYEQYF
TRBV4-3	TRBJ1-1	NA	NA	TGCGCCAGCAGCCAAGAGTCGGGTCCGTTTATAGAAGCTTTCTTT	CASSQESGPFIEAFF
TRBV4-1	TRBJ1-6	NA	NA	TGCGCCAGCAGCCAAGATACAGCTCGCCCTTCACCCCTCCACTTT	CASSQDTARPSPLHF
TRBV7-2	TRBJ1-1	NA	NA	TGTGCCAGCAGCTTAACCCTGGGGGTCACTGAAGCTTTCTTT	CASSLTLGVTEAFF
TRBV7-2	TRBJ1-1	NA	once	TGTGCCAGCAGCTTAGGGGGGAGGACTGGTGAAGCTTTCTTT	CASSLGGRTGEAFF
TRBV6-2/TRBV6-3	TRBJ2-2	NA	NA	TGTGCCAGCAGTTCGTGGGCGAACACCGGGGAGCTGTTTTTT	CASSSWANTGELFF
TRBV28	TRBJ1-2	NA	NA	TGTGCCAGCAGTTTCGCGACTGGGTATGGCTACACCTTC	CASSFATGYGYTF
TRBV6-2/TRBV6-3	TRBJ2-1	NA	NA	TGTGCCAGCAGTCCGGTGGGCGGAGGCTCCTACAATGAGCAGTTCTTC	CASSPVGGGSYNEQFF
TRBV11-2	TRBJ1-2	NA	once	TGTGCCAGCAGCGGGGGACTCACGTATGGCTACACCTTC	CASSGGLTYGYTF
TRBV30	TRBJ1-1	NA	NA	TGTGCCTGGAGGAGACAGGAGCCGAAGATCATCTACACTGAAGCTTTCTTT	CAWRRQEPKIIYTEAFF
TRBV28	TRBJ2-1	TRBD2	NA	TGTGCCAGCAGTCCCGGACTAGCGGGAGGCAATGAGCAGTTCTTC	CASSPGLAGGNEQFF
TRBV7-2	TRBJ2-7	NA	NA	TGTGCCAGCAGCTTAGAGGTAGGGGCCCACTACGAGCAGTACTTC	CASSLEVGAHYEQYF
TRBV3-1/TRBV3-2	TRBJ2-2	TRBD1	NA	TGTGCCAGCAGCGACAGGGGGACAGCCGGGGAGCTGTTTTTT	CASSDRGTAGELFF
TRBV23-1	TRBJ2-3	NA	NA	TGCGCCAGCAGTCAATCTGGCAGATGCACAGATACGCAGTATTTT	CASSQSGRCTDTQYF
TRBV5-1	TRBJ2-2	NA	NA	TGCGCCAGCAGGGGGATCATCACCGGGGAGCTGTTTTTT	CASRGIITGELFF
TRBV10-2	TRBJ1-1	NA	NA	TGCGCCAGCAGGGGCTGGGGATCGGGCACTGAAGCTTTCTTT	CASRGWGSGTEAFF
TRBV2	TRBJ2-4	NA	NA	TGTGCCAGCAGTGATGAAGTTCTGGGCGGCAAAAACATTCAGTACTTC	CASSDEVLGGKNIQYF
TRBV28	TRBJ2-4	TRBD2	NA	TGTGCCAGCAGCACGACCTCTAGCGGGAGGCGGGCCAAAAACATTCAGTACTTC	CASSTTSSGRRAKNIQYF
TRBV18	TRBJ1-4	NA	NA	TGTGCCAGCTCACCACCCCAATCTCTCGGGGGTGAAAAACTGTTTTTT	CASSPPQSLGGEKLFF
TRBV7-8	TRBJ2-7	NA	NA	TGTGCCAGCAGCTTAGCGCACGGGGAGCAGTACTTC	CASSLAHGEQYF
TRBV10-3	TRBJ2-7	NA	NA	TGTGCCATCAGTGAGTCTGTACACTACCCCTACGAGCAGTACTTC	CAISESVHYPYEQYF
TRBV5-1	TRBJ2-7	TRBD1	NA	TGCGCCAGCAGCCCAGGGACAGCGACAACCTACGAGCAGTACTTC	CASSPGTATTYEQYF
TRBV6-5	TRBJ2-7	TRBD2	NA	TGTGCCAGCAGTTACGCCGGACTAGCGTCCTACGAGCAGTACTTC	CASSYAGLASYEQYF
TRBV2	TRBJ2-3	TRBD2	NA	TGTGCCAGCAGTGTGGGACTAGCGGGTGGAGATACGCAGTATTTT	CASSVGLAGGDTQYF
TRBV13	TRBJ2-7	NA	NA	TGTGCCAGCAGCCTCTCCCAGATTGTGGGCTACGAGCAGTACTTC	CASSLSQIVGYEQYF